This paragraph reports one T cell receptor beta chain. The clone's antigen remains unknown. Per-base qualities were not stored, and no clone one base away is much larger. Ficoll-Paque density gradient centrifugation was used to isolate PBMCs. From cysteine to phenylalanine, the CDR3 is 14 amino acids long. Of the read, only the CDR3 DNA is kept; its 42 bases are in frame from base 1. CDR1 and CDR2 (WNHNN, SYGVQD) derive from the germline V gene (reference sequence). V gives up 5 bases and J gives up 4 bases, and the segment between their germline ends measures 12 bases. The listed sequencing device is Illumina NovaSeq 6000. TCRalpha and TCRbeta cDNA libraries were built by 5'RACE with constant-segment primers, adding sample barcodes and unique molecular identifiers. Trizol reagent was used to extract RNA from every sample. Amplification of the libraries took two PCR steps, and the second step added a second sample barcode plus Illumina TruSeq adapters. Sequencing of libraries was performed on an Illumina NovaSeq with 2 x 150 bp paired-end reads. In the authors' own workflow: The reads were demultiplexed and collapsed into UMI-guided consensus sequences using migec v1.2.7. Using mixcr v2.1.11, the UMI consensuses were aligned to TRA and TRB V and J templates and assembled into clonotypes. A clonotype was counted as expanded or contracted only when both edgeR and NoisET called the clonotype significant, with the noise models trained on biological replicates. For edgeR calls, the thresholds were a false discovery rate-adjusted p below 0.01 and a log2 fold-change of 1. As an exploratory analysis of dynamics, PCA with hierarchical clustering was applied to max-normalized trajectories of the 1000 most abundant clonotypes. The CD4 or CD8 phenotype of responding clones was assigned using the separately sequenced CD4+ and CD8+ repertoires. TCRdb ran its own pipeline on the public reads, namely fastp trimming at Q25 and MiXCR clone calling, and kept in-frame beta chains. Entries are consolidated by CDR3 protein sequence, retaining the most common genes and DNA. It is TCRdb's table, rather than the study itself, that gives the V and J calls and clone size. This sample lists about 360,000 distinct CDR3 sequences; approximately 15% were detected once. About 22% of the sample is held by the ten biggest clonotypes.

These data belong to a study of T-cell memory formation after mild COVID-19 (dated by TCRdb to about 2021). Notes on the research overall: Most TCR sequence clusters were specific to one of the two donors. Two young, previously healthy adult volunteers, one female and one male, were included in the cohort. T-cell clones expanding and contracting after mild COVID-19 in a couple of donors were tracked by longitudinal TCRalpha and TCRbeta repertoire sequencing. Paper-wide results and their limitations: Some responding clones were detected in pre-infection memory, suggesting pre-existing cross-reactive memory T cells joined the SARS-CoV-2 response. Contracting CD4+ clones turned up mainly in the CM and EM memory subsets, whereas EMRA was where CD8+ clones were enriched. SARS-CoV-2 specificity was not confirmed for the second-wave clones peaking on day 37. Clones that contracted from day 15 to 85 showed balanced CD4/CD8 phenotypes, whereas a second wave of clones that expanded from day 15 to 37 leaned towards CD4+. Only a couple of mild cases were covered in the study, and larger cohorts including severe cases with pre-infection samples were considered necessary.

The rearrangement joined TRBV10-1 to TRBJ1-5, with a tentative D gene TRBD1 over 6 matching bases. Material for sequencing was PBMCs or a T cell subset sorted from them (not recorded which). This TCR was recovered from a man aged 18 to 29 who had mild COVID-19 (a few samples of this study predate the infection). The sample titles of this study are shuffled in the database, so cell type and time point are left out; the donor was told from shared clones. The CDR3: CASSKGGPNQPQHF. The nucleotides read TGCGCCAGCAGTAAGGGGGGACCAAATCAGCCCCAGCATTTT.